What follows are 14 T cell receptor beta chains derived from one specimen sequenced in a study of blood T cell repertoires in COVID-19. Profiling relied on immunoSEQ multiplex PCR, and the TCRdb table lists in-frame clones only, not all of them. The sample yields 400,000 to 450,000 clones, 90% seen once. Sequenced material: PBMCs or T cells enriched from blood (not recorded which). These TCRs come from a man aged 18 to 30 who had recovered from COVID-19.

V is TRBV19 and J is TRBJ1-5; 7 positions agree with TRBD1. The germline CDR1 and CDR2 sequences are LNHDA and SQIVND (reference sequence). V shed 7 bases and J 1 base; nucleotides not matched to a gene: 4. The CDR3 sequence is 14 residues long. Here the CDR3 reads CASMEGASNQPQHF. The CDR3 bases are TGTGCCAGTATGGAGGGGGCAAGCAATCAGCCCCAGCATTTT.

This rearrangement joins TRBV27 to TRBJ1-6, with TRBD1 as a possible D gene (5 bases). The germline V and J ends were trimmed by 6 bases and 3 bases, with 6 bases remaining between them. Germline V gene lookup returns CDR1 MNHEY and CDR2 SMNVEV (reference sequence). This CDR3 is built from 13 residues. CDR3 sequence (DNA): TGTGCCAGCAGGACAGACTATAATTCACCCCTCCACTTT. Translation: CASRTDYNSPLHF.

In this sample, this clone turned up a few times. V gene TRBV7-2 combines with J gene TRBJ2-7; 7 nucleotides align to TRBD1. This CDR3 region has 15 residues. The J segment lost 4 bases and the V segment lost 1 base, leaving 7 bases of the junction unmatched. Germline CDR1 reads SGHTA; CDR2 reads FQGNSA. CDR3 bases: TGTGCCAGCAGCTTAGTAGGGGGCAGGGGGTACGAGCAGTACTTC. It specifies CASSLVGGRGYEQYF.

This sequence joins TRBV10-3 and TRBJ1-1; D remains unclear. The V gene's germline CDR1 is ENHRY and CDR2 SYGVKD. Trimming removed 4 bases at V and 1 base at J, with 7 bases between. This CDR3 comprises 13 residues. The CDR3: CAISGHKNTEAFF. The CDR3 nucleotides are TGTGCCATCAGTGGTCACAAGAACACTGAAGCTTTCTTT.

Here the CDR3 reads CAVSQGVVLSGNTIYF. CDR3 nucleotide sequence: TGTGCCGTCTCCCAAGGGGTGGTTTTGTCTGGAAACACCATATATTTT. The V and J genes are TRBV3-1 (or the pseudogene TRBV3-2) and TRBJ1-3, with a weak D call TRBD1 (5 bases). CDR3 length: 16 amino acids. V was clipped by 11 bases and J by 1 base, with 21 bases between them. Germline values: CDR1 LGHDT, CDR2 YNNKEL (reference sequence).

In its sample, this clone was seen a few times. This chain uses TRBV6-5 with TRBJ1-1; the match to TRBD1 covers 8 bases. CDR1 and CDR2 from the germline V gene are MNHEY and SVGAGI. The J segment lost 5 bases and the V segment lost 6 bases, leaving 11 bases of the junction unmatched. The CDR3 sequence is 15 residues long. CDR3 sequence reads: CASRSDTGGNTEAFF. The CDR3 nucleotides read TGTGCCAGCAGATCGGATACAGGGGGGAATACTGAAGCTTTCTTT.

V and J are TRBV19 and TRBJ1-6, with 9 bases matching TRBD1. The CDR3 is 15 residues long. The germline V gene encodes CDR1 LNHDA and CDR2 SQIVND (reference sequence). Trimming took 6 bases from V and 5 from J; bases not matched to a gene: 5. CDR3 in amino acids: CASSYRDRDNSPLHF. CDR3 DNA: TGTGCCAGTAGCTACCGGGACAGGGATAATTCACCCCTCCACTTT.

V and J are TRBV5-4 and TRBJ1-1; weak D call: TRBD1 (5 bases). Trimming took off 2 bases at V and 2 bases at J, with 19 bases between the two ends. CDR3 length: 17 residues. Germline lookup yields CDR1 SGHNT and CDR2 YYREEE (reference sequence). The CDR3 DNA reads TGTGCCAGCAGCTTCGGGGGGAACCCTCAGATTAACACTGAAGCTTTCTTT. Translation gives CASSFGGNPQINTEAFF.

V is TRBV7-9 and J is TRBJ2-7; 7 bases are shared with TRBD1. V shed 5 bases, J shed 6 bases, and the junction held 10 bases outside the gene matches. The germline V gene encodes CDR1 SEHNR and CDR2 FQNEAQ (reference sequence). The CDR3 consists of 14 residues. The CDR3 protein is CASSPTGSAREQYF. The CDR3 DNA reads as TGTGCCAGCAGCCCGACAGGGTCTGCCCGCGAGCAGTACTTC.

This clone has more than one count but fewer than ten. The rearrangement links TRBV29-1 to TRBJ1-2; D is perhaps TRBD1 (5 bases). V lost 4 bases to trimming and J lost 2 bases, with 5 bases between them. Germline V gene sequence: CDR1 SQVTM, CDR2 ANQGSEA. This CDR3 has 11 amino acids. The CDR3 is CSVAGNYGYTF. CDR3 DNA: TGCAGCGTTGCAGGGAACTATGGCTACACCTTC.

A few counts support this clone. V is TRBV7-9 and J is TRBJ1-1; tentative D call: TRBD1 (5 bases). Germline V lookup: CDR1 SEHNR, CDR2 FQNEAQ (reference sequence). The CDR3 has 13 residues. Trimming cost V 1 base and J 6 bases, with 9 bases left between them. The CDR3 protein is CASSLGSGPEAFF. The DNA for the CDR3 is TGTGCCAGCAGCTTAGGGTCAGGGCCTGAAGCTTTCTTT.

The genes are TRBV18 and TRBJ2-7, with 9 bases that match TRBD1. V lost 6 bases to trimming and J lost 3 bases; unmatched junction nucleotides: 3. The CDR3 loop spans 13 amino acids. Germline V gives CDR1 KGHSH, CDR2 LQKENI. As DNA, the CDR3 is TGTGCCAGCTCTTCGACAGGGGGCTACGAGCAGTACTTC. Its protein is CASSSTGGYEQYF.

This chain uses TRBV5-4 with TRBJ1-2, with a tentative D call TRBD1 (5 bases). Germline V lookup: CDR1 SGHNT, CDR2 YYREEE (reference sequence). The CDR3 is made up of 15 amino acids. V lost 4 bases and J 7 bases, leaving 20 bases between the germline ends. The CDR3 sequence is CASSPRQGGMGGYTF. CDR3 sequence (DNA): TGTGCCAGCAGCCCCCGGCAGGGCGGTATGGGTGGCTACACCTTC.

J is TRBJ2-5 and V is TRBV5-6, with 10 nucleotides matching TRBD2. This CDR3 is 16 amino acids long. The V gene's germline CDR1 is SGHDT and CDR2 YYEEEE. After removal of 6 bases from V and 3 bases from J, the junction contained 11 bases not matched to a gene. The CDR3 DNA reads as TGTGCCAGCACCAGGACTAGCGGAAGGGGAAAAGAGACCCAGTACTTC. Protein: CASTRTSGRGKETQYF.